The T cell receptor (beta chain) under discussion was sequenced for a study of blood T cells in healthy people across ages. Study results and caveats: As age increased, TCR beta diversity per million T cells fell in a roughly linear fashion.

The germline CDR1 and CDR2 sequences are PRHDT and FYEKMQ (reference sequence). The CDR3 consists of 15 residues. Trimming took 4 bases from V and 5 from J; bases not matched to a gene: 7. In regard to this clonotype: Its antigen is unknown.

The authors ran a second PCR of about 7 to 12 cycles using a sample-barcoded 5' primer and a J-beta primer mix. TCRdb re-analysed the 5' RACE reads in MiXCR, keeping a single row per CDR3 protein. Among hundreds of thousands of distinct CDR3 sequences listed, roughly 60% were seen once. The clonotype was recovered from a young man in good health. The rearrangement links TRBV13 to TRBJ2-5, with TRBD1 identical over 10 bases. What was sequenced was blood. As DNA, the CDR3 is TGTGCCAGCAGCTATTTGACAGGGGGCAGGGAGACCCAGTACTTC. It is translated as CASSYLTGGRETQYF.